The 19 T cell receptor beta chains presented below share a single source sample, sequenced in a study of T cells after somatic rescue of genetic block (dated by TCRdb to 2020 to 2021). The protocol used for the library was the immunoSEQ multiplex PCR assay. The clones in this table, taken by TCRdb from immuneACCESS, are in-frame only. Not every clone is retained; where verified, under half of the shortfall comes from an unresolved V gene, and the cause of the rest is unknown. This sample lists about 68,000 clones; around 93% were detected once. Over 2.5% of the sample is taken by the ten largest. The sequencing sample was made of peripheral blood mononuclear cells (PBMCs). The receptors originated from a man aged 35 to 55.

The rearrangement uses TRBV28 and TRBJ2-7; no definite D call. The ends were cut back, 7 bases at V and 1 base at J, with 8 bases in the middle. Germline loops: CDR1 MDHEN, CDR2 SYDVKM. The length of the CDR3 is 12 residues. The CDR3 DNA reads TGTGCCAGCACCCCCGGTTCCTACGAGCAGTACTTC. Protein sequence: CASTPGSYEQYF.

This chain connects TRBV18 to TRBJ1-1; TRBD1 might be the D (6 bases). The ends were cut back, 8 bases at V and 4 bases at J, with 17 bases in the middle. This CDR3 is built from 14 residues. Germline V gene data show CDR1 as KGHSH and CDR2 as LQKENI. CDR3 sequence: CASRLLTGSTEAFF. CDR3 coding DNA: TGTGCCAGCCGCCTTCTGACAGGATCCACTGAAGCTTTCTTT.

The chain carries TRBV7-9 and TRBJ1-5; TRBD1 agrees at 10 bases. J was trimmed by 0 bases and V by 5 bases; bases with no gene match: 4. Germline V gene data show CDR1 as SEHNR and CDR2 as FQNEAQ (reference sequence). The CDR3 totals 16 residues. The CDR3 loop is CASSPGTGDSNQPQHF. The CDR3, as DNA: TGTGCCAGCAGCCCGGGGACAGGGGATAGCAATCAGCCCCAGCATTTT.

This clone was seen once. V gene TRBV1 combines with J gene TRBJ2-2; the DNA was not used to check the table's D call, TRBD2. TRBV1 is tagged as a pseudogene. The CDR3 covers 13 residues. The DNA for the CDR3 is TGCACCAGCAGCCAAGATCTAGCCGGGGAGCTGTTTTTT. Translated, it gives CTSSQDLAGELFF.

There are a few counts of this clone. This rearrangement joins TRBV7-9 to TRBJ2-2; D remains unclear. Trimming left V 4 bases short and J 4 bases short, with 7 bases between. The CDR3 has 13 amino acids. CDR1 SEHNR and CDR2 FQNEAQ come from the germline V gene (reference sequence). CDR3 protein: CASSSAATGELFF. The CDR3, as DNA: TGTGCCAGCAGCTCCGCGGCCACCGGGGAGCTGTTTTTT.

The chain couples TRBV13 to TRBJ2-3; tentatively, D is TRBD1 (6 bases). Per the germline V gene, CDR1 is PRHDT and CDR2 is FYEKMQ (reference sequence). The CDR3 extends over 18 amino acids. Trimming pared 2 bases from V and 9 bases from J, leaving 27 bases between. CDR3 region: CASSLMSPLQGRVKTQYF. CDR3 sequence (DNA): TGTGCCAGCAGCTTAATGTCCCCCCTACAGGGTAGAGTAAAAACGCAGTATTTT. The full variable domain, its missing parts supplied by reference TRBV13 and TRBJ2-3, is AAGVIQSPRHLIKEKRETATLKCYPIPRHDTVYWYQQGPGQDPQFLISFYEKMQSDKGSIPDRFSAQQFSDYHSELNMSSLELGDSALYFCASSLMSPLQGRVKTQYFGPGTRLTVL.

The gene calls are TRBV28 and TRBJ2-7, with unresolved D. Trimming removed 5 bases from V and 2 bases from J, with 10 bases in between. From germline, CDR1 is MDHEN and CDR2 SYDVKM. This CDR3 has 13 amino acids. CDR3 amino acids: CASSVMGTYEQYF. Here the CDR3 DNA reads TGTGCCAGCAGTGTCATGGGGACCTACGAGCAGTACTTC.

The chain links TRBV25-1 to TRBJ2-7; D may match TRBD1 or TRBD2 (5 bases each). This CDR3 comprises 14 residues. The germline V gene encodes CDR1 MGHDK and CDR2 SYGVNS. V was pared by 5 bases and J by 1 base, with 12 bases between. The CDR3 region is CASSSRGESYEQYF. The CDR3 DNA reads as TGTGCCAGCAGTTCCCGGGGCGAATCCTACGAGCAGTACTTC.

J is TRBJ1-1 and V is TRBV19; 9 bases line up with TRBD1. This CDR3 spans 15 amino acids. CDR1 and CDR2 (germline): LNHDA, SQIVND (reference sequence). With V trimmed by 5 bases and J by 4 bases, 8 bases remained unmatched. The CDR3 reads CASSPGDRAITEAFF. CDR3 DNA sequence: TGTGCCAGTAGTCCTGGGGACAGGGCTATCACTGAAGCTTTCTTT. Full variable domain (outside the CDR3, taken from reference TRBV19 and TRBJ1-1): DGGITQSPKYLFRKEGQNVTLSCEQNLNHDAMYWYRQDPGQGLRLIYYSQIVNDFQKGDIAEGYSVSREKKESFPLTVTSAQKNPTAFYLCASSPGDRAITEAFFGQGTRLTVV.

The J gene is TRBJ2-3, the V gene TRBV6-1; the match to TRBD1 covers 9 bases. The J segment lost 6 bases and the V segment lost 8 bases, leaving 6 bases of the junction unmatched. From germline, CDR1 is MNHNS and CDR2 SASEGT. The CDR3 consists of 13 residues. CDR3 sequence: CASGGTGFDTQYF. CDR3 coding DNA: TGTGCCAGCGGGGGGACAGGGTTCGATACGCAGTATTTT.

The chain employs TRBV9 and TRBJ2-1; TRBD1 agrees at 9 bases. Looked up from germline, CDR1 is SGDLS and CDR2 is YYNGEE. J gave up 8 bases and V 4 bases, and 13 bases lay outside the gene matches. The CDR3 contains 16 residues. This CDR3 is CASSSETGTGSDEQFF. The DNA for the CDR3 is TGTGCCAGCAGCTCCGAGACCGGGACAGGGTCGGATGAGCAGTTCTTC.

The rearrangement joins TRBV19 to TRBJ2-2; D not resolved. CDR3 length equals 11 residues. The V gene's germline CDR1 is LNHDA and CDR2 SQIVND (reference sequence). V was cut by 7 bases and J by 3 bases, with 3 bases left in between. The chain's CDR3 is CASKDTGELFF. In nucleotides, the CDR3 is TGTGCCAGTAAGGACACCGGGGAGCTGTTTTTT.

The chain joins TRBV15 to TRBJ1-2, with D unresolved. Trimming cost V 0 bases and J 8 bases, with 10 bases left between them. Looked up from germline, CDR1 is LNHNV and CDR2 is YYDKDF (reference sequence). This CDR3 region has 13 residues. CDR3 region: CATSRDHGKGYTF. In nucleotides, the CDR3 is TGTGCCACCAGCAGAGATCACGGGAAAGGCTACACCTTC. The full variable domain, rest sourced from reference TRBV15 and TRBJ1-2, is DAMVIQNPRYQVTQFGKPVTLSCSQTLNHNVMYWYQQKSSQAPKLLFHYYDKDFNNEADTPDNFQSRRPNTSFCFLDIRSPGLGDTAMYLCATSRDHGKGYTFGSGTRLTVV.

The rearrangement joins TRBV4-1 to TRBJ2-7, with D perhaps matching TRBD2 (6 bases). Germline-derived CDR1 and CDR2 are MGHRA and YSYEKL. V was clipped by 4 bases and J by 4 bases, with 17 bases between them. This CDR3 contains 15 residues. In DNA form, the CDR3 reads TGCGCCAGCAGCCCCGGCGTAGACGGGAGTTACGAGCAGTACTTC. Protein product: CASSPGVDGSYEQYF.

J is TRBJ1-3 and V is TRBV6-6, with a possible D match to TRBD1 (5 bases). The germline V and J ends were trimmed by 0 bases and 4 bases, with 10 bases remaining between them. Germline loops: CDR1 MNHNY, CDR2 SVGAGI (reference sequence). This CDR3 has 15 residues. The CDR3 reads CASSYSAGPGNTIYF. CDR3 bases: TGTGCCAGCAGTTACTCGGCAGGGCCGGGAAACACCATATATTTT.

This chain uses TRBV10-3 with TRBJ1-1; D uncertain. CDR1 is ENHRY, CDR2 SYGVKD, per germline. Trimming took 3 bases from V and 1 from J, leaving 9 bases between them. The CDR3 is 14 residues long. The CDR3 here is CAISDNRENTEAFF. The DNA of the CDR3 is TGTGCCATCAGTGATAATAGGGAGAACACTGAAGCTTTCTTT.

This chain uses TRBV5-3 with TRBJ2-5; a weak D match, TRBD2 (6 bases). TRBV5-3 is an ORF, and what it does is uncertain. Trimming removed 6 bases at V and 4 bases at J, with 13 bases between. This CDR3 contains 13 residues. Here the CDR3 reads CARTPEGRETQYF. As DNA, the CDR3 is TGTGCCAGAACCCCGGAGGGGAGAGAGACCCAGTACTTC.

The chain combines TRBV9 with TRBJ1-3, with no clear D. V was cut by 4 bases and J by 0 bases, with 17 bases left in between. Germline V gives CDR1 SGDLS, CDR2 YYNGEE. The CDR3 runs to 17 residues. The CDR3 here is CASSPHGPANSGNTIYF. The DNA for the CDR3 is TGTGCCAGCAGCCCCCACGGGCCAGCCAACTCTGGAAACACCATATATTTT.

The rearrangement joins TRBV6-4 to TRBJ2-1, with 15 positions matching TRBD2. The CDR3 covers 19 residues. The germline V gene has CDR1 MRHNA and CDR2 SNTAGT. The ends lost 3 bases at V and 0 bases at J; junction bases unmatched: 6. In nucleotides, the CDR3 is TGTGCCAGCAGTGAACGGACTAGCGGGGGGGGAAGCTCCTACAATGAGCAGTTCTTC. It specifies CASSERTSGGGSSYNEQFF.